A selection of T cell receptor beta chains follows, all from one sample in a study of OX40 agonist ivuxolimab in advanced cancers. Here immunoSEQ multiplex PCR was the method, and the copy in TCRdb shows in-frame clones only, minus some. Counted here are 50,000 to 65,000 clones, roughly 90% occurring once; the ten biggest clones make up 0.55%. Sequenced here: CD4+ or CD8+ T cells sorted from blood, sampled in a trial of the OX40 agonist ivuxolimab. The source of these receptors is an adult with an advanced solid tumor such as melanoma, head and neck, liver or kidney cancer. The CDR3 runs from the conserved cysteine through the conserved F or W. A D gene is named only where the DNA matches it firmly. The size entry is marked missing in some rows and otherwise reads once, few, many or a size class.

d_call clone_size j_call v_call cdr3_nt cdr3_aa
TRBD1 . TRBJ1-4 TRBV18 TGTGCCAGCTCACCAAGACAGGGCCCAACTAATGAAAAACTGTTTTTT CASSPRQGPTNEKLFF
. . TRBJ1-5 TRBV9 TGTGCCAGCAGCCCCCTAGGGGGGGTGGGCCAGCCCCAGCATTTT CASSPLGGVGQPQHF
TRBD1 . TRBJ1-3 TRBV19 TGTGCCAGTAGTAACAGGGGTCCAGCGTCTGGAAACACCATATATTTT CASSNRGPASGNTIYF
TRBD2 . TRBJ2-3 TRBV28 TGTGCCAGCAGCCAAGAGGGAGGGCGCTATCGGGGGGATACGCAGTATTTT CASSQEGGRYRGDTQYF
TRBD1 . TRBJ1-6 TRBV28 TGTGCCAGCAGGTCCGGGACAGGTAATTCACCCCTCCACTTT CASRSGTGNSPLHF
TRBD2 . TRBJ2-1 TRBV11-3 TGTGCCAGCAGCTTAATGGGGGGGGAGGCGGTTGAGCAGTTCTTC CASSLMGGEAVEQFF
. . TRBJ1-6 TRBV5-4 TGTGCCAGCAGCTTGGCGGCCTATAATTCACCCCTCCACTTT CASSLAAYNSPLHF
. few TRBJ1-4 TRBV5-6 TGTGCCAGCAGCTCGGGACCTTTTCGGAAGACTAATGAAAAACTGTTTTTT CASSSGPFRKTNEKLFF
. . TRBJ2-3 TRBV10-1 TGCGCCAGCAGTGAAGGTGCTAGCACAGATACGCAGTATTTT CASSEGASTDTQYF
. . TRBJ1-4 TRBV28 TGTGCCAGCAGTACCCGGGCCTATGCGTCGAAACTGTTTTTT CASSTRAYASKLFF
TRBD2 . TRBJ2-7 TRBV28 TGTGCCAGTCACGGGAGGGCCGCGGGTTACGAGCAGTACTTC CASHGRAAGYEQYF
. once TRBJ2-6 TRBV2 TGTGCCAGCAGTGAGTCGGGGTCTGGGGCCAACGTCCTGACTTTC CASSESGSGANVLTF
. . TRBJ2-3 TRBV4-2 TGTGCCAGCAGCCAGACGCCGGGAGCCTTAGGGGATACGCAGTATTTT CASSQTPGALGDTQYF
. . TRBJ2-4 TRBV6-1 TGTGCCAGCACCCACCCGGCGGCTGGTAACATTCAGTACTTC CASTHPAAGNIQYF
. . TRBJ2-3 TRBV11-3 TGTGCCAGCAGCTTAAAGGGTCCTGGCACAGATACGCAGTATTTT CASSLKGPGTDTQYF